The sequence of this T cell receptor beta chain was determined in a study of cytomegalovirus exposure and HLA in healthy donors. The germline gives CDR1 LGHNA, CDR2 YNFKEQ. Trimming removed 0 bases at V and 8 bases at J, with 10 bases between. The CDR3 spans 13 residues. In the PCR, 60 Vbeta and 13 Jbeta primers were used. Repertoires were generated with immunoSEQ multiplex PCR, while TCRdb's copy carries only in-frame clones and drops some. The sample lists around 84,000 clones; 70% to 80% were seen once. The specimen sequenced was PBMCs. V usage is TRBV4-2 and J usage is TRBJ1-2; D unresolved. This receptor was identified in a man aged 50 to 60 in good health and CMV-seronegative. CDR3: CASSQDLDRGYTF. For the CDR3, the DNA is TGTGCCAGCAGCCAAGATTTAGATCGCGGCTACACCTTC.